This is a list of T cell receptor beta chains from one sample in a study of blood T cell repertoires in COVID-19. Assay: immunoSEQ multiplex PCR; the TCRdb copy retains only in-frame clones and omits some. The repertoire holds 650,000 to 800,000 clones, 85% to 90% seen once, with over 0.2% in the top ten. Sequenced: peripheral blood. Receptors originate from a young woman with acute or convalescent COVID-19. CDR3s include the opening cysteine and the closing phenylalanine or tryptophan. Fields, in order: J gene, D gene, clone size, V gene, CDR3 protein, CDR3 DNA. D genes are given only for firm matches. Some rows have no size entry. The others give once, few or many, or a class for an expanded clone.

TRBJ1-1,.,.,TRBV20-1,CSASKGREGAFF,TGCAGTGCTAGTAAGGGCAGGGAAGGAGCTTTCTTT
TRBJ2-7,TRBD1,.,TRBV13,CASSPRTGNYEQYF,TGTGCCAGCAGCCCGAGGACAGGAAACTACGAGCAGTACTTC
TRBJ1-5,TRBD1,.,TRBV29-1,CSVERDSLNQPQHF,TGCAGCGTTGAAAGGGACAGCTTAAATCAGCCCCAGCATTTT
TRBJ1-1,TRBD1,.,TRBV5-1,CASSIGQGALGTEAFF,TGCGCCAGCAGCATCGGACAGGGGGCGCTGGGCACTGAAGCTTTCTTT
TRBJ1-2,.,.,TRBV2,CASSAGGCGYTF,TGTGCCAGCAGTGCGGGGGGCTGTGGCTACACCTTC
TRBJ1-1,.,.,TRBV30,CAWTRLSENTEAFF,TGTGCCTGGACCCGACTGTCCGAGAACACTGAAGCTTTCTTT
TRBJ1-1,.,.,TRBV2,CASSVVIGNTEAFF,TGTGCCAGCAGTGTAGTGATCGGGAACACTGAAGCTTTCTTT
TRBJ1-2,TRBD1,.,TRBV7-2,CASSKGVGTGDYGYTF,TGTGCCAGCAGCAAAGGGGTTGGGACAGGGGACTATGGCTACACCTTC
TRBJ2-5,.,.,TRBV6-2/TRBV6-3,CASGLAGQETQYF,TGTGCCAGCGGCCTTGCCGGTCAAGAGACCCAGTACTTC
TRBJ1-2,.,.,TRBV9,CASSVATGGASGYTF,TGTGCCAGCAGCGTAGCCACGGGGGGGGCCAGCGGCTACACCTTC
TRBJ1-2,TRBD1,.,TRBV28,CASSPGTGFGYTF,TGTGCCAGCAGCCCCGGGACAGGGTTCGGCTACACCTTC
TRBJ1-2,.,.,TRBV27,CASSQQPNYGYTF,TGTGCCAGCAGCCAACAGCCTAACTATGGCTACACCTTC
TRBJ1-1,.,.,TRBV3-1/TRBV3-2,CASSQGTRGGTEAFF,TGTGCCAGCAGCCAAGGGACCCGAGGGGGAACTGAAGCTTTCTTT
TRBJ2-5,TRBD1,.,TRBV7-8,CASSFPWDREDEETQYF,TGTGCCAGCAGCTTCCCTTGGGACAGGGAAGATGAGGAGACCCAGTACTTC
TRBJ2-7,.,.,TRBV13,CASSPLGASSYEQYF,TGTGCCAGCAGCCCACTGGGGGCAAGCTCCTACGAGCAGTACTTC
TRBJ1-6,.,.,TRBV2,CASSSQGIGSPLHF,TGTGCCAGCAGTTCGCAGGGGATTGGGTCACCCCTCCACTTT
TRBJ1-1,.,.,TRBV6-5,CASSRGPGTEAFF,TGTGCCAGCAGTAGAGGTCCCGGGACAGAAGCTTTCTTT
TRBJ2-3,TRBD2,.,TRBV6-5,CASSYGSSGGTDTQYF,TGTGCCAGCAGTTACGGGTCCAGCGGGGGAACAGATACGCAGTATTTT
TRBJ1-5,.,.,TRBV5-6,CASSLRGYSNQPQHF,TGTGCCAGCAGCTTGCGCGGTTATAGCAATCAGCCCCAGCATTTT
TRBJ1-2,.,.,TRBV6-1,CASSDRVGSDYGYTF,TGTGCCAGCAGTGACCGCGTTGGGAGCGACTATGGCTACACCTTC
TRBJ1-1,.,.,TRBV4-3,CASGGGFYTEAFF,TGCGCCAGCGGCGGGGGATTTTACACTGAAGCTTTCTTT
TRBJ1-1,.,.,TRBV12-3/TRBV12-4,CASARSNTEAFF,TGTGCCAGCGCCAGGTCGAACACTGAAGCTTTCTTT
TRBJ2-1,.,once,TRBV6-5,CASSPEGELGTEQFF,TGTGCCAGCAGTCCGGAGGGAGAGTTGGGGACTGAGCAGTTCTTC
TRBJ1-1,.,once,TRBV6-2/TRBV6-3,CASSYNQGRTMNTEAFF,TGTGCCAGCAGTTACAATCAGGGGCGAACCATGAACACTGAAGCTTTCTTT
TRBJ2-2,.,.,TRBV4-1,CASSSPQGNTGELFF,TGCGCCAGCAGCTCACCTCAGGGGAACACCGGGGAGCTGTTTTTT
TRBJ1-1,TRBD1,once,TRBV6-6,CASSSPTKGQGSSNTEAFF,TGTGCCAGCAGCTCACCCACGAAGGGACAGGGGAGCTCGAACACTGAAGCTTTCTTT